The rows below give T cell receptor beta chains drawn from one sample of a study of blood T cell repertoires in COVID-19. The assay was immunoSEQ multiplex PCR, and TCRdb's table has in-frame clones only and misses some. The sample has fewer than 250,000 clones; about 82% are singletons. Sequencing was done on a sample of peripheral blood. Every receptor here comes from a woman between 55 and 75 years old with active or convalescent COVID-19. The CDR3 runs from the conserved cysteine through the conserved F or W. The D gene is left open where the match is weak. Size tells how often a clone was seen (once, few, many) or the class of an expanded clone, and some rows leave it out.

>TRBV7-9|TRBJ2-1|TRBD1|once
CASSIGTGYFDEQFF
TGTGCCAGCAGCATCGGGACAGGATATTTTGATGAGCAGTTCTTC
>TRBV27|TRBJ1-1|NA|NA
CASSLQPQGPMGTEAFF
TGTGCCAGCAGTTTACAGCCACAGGGTCCGATGGGTACTGAAGCTTTCTTT
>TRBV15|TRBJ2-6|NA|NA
CATSIGASGANVLTF
TGTGCCACCAGCATAGGGGCCAGCGGGGCCAACGTCCTGACTTTC
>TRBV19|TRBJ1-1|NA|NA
CASIKSSGTSNTEAFF
TGTGCCAGTATTAAATCCTCCGGGACATCGAACACTGAAGCTTTCTTT
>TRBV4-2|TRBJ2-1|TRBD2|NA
CASSHGGTSGYNEQFF
TGTGCCAGCAGCCACGGCGGGACTAGCGGCTACAATGAGCAGTTCTTC
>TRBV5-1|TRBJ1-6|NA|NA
CASSHEGANSPLHF
TGCGCCAGCAGCCATGAGGGCGCTAATTCACCCCTCCACTTT
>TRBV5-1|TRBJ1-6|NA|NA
CASSLDRGDNSPLHF
TGCGCCAGCAGCTTGGATAGAGGTGATAATTCACCCCTCCACTTT
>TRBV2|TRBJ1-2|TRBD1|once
CASKDRGFYGYTF
TGTGCCAGCAAGGACAGGGGGTTCTATGGCTACACCTTC
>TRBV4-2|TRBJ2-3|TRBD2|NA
CASSPPSGSYLGTDTQYF
TGTGCCAGCAGCCCCCCTAGCGGGAGTTACTTAGGCACAGATACGCAGTATTTT
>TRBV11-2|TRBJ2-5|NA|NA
CASSLGGGTSRTQYF
TGTGCCAGCAGCTTAGGAGGAGGTACCTCCAGGACCCAGTACTTC
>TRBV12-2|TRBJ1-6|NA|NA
CASRLEPQGALYNSPLHF
TGTGCAAGTCGCCTCGAACCACAGGGGGCTCTTTATAATTCACCCCTCCACTTT
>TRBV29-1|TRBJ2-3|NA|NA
CSVEKNRDIADTQYF
TGCAGCGTTGAAAAAAACAGGGATATAGCAGATACGCAGTATTTT
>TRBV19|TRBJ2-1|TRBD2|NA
CASSPITGTSGSYEQFF
TGTGCCAGTAGCCCGATAACCGGGACTAGCGGGAGCTATGAGCAGTTCTTC
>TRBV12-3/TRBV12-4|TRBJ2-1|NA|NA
CASSPPGGPEQFF
TGTGCCAGCAGTCCCCCCGGGGGGCCCGAGCAGTTCTTC
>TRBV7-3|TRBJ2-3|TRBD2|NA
CASSLVAGEADTQYF
TGTGCCAGCAGCTTGGTAGCGGGTGAGGCAGATACGCAGTATTTT
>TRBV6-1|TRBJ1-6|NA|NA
CASSEQGFSYNSPLHF
TGTGCCAGCAGTGAACAGGGATTCTCCTATAATTCACCCCTCCACTTT
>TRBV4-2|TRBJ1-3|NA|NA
CASSQDPDKSSGNTIYF
TGTGCCAGCAGCCAAGATCCGGACAAGAGCTCTGGAAACACCATATATTTT
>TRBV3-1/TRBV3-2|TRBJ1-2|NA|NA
CASSQDKEGGYTF
TGTGCCAGCAGCCAAGATAAGGAGGGTGGCTACACCTTC
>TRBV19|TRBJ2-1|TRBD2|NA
CASSRLAGGNEQFF
TGTGCCAGTAGTAGATTAGCGGGAGGCAATGAGCAGTTCTTC
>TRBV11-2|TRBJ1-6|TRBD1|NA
CASSHDREGSPLHF
TGTGCCAGCAGCCATGACAGGGAAGGATCACCCCTCCACTTT
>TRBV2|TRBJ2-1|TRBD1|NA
CASSEDRASYNEQFF
TGTGCCAGCAGTGAGGACAGGGCCTCCTACAATGAGCAGTTCTTC
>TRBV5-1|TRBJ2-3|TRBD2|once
CASSPGLGTDTQYF
TGCGCCAGCAGCCCGGGACTAGGCACAGATACGCAGTATTTT
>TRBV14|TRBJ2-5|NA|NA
CASTQNMGAETQYF
TGTGCCAGCACCCAGAACATGGGGGCAGAGACCCAGTACTTC
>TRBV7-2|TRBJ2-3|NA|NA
CASSLGRGGITDTQYF
TGTGCCAGCAGCTTAGGGAGGGGCGGGATCACAGATACGCAGTATTTT
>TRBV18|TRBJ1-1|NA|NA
CASSEQGLNTEAFF
TGTGCCAGCTCAGAACAGGGTCTGAACACTGAAGCTTTCTTT
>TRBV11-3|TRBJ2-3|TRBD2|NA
CASSLIAGAGTDTQYF
TGTGCCAGCAGCCTAATAGCGGGAGCGGGGACAGATACGCAGTATTTT
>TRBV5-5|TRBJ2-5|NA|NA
CASSLLTGTSGETQYF
TGTGCCAGCAGCCTACTCACCGGGACATCCGGTGAGACCCAGTACTTC
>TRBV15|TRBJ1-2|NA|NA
CATSRDLGAAAGYTF
TGTGCCACCAGCAGAGATTTGGGGGCGGCGGCTGGCTACACCTTC
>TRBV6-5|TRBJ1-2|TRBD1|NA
CASTAGRGRDYGYTF
TGTGCCAGCACAGCCGGGAGGGGGCGAGACTATGGCTACACCTTC
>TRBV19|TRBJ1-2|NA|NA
CASKLDSTYGYTF
TGTGCCAGTAAACTGGACAGTACCTATGGCTACACCTTC
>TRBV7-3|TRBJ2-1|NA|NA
CASSLAGSSYNEQFF
TGTGCCAGCAGCTTGGCGGGATCCTCCTACAATGAGCAGTTCTTC
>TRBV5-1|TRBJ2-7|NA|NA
CASSRRAGAYEQYF
TGCGCCAGCAGTCGCAGGGCTGGGGCCTACGAGCAGTACTTC
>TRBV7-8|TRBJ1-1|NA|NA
CASSPLVQGVAFF
TGTGCCAGCAGCCCCCTGGTCCAGGGTGTAGCTTTCTTT